Listed here are 5 T cell receptor beta chains from one sample, sequenced in a study of cytomegalovirus exposure and HLA in healthy donors. Both 60 Vbeta primers and 13 Jbeta primers went into the PCR. The protocol was immunoSEQ multiplex PCR, while the TCRdb copy is restricted to in-frame clones and leaves out a portion. In the table there are 99,000 or so clones, about 13% of which are singletons. Sequenced: PBMCs. Receptors originate from a man in his forties or fifties in good health and CMV-seropositive.

The chain links TRBV27 to TRBJ2-7; no clear D gene. This CDR3 region has 13 residues. Trimming took off 0 bases at V and 7 bases at J, with 10 bases between the two ends. CDR1 is MNHEY, CDR2 SMNVEV, per germline (reference sequence). The CDR3 DNA sequence: TGTGCCAGCAGTTTATCGAACCTGAGGGAGCAGTACTTC. Protein: CASSLSNLREQYF.

J is TRBJ2-2 and V is TRBV6-5, with a tentative D call TRBD1 (6 bases). Trimming stripped 6 bases from V and 0 bases from J, with 11 bases between. The CDR3 sequence is 15 residues long. Germline V gene sequence: CDR1 MNHEY, CDR2 SVGAGI. The CDR3 region is CASRPGTSNTGELFF. In DNA, the CDR3 is TGTGCCAGCAGACCCGGGACATCGAACACCGGGGAGCTGTTTTTT.

The chain combines TRBV9 with TRBJ1-1, with D uncertain. This CDR3 contains 15 residues. Germline V CDR1 and CDR2: SGDLS, YYNGEE. V was pared by 3 bases and J by 2 bases, with 14 bases between. The CDR3 loop reads CASSAPPRENTEAFF. CDR3 DNA: TGTGCCAGCAGCGCCCCTCCCCGGGAAAACACTGAAGCTTTCTTT.

This sequence joins TRBV5-1 and TRBJ1-1; 12 bases match TRBD1. CDR1 is SGHRS and CDR2 is YFSETQ in the germline V gene. The V segment lost 2 bases and the J segment 5 bases; nucleotides outside the gene matches: 4. The length of the CDR3 is 15 residues. CDR3 loop: CASSLTGQGATEAFF. The CDR3 DNA sequence: TGCGCCAGCAGCTTAACGGGACAGGGGGCAACTGAAGCTTTCTTT.

This clone was seen a handful of times. V gene TRBV6-6 combines with J gene TRBJ1-3, with TRBD1 matching 8 bases. With V trimmed by 10 bases and J by 3 bases, 8 bases remained unmatched. CDR1 and CDR2 from the germline V gene are MNHNY and SVGAGI (reference sequence). The CDR3 length is 14 residues. The CDR3 loop is CATMPGGGGNTIYF. CDR3 in DNA: TGTGCCACCATGCCAGGGGGCGGTGGAAACACCATATATTTT.